This TCR beta chain was documented in a study of cytomegalovirus exposure and HLA in healthy donors. Study-level findings and limits: It is likely that the observed cluster of highly shared sequence variants was a sequencing artifact. Most CMV-associated TCR beta chains were later found to appear HLA-restricted. In a later analysis, TCR beta V- and J-gene trimming showed a link to a missense DCLRE1C variant.

The PCR used 60 Vbeta and 13 Jbeta primers. Repertoires were generated with immunoSEQ multiplex PCR, while TCRdb's copy carries only in-frame clones and drops some. The table has 190,000 or so clones, more than 80% seen once. With 1 base removed from V and 8 bases from J, the gap between germline ends came to 17 bases. CDR1 is MNHEY and CDR2 is SMNVEV in the germline V gene (reference sequence). The CDR3 spans 15 residues. Healthy individuals who donated bone marrow served as the donors. In regard to this clone: Its antigen remains unidentified.

The chain couples TRBV27 to TRBJ1-1; D is ambiguous. This receptor was taken from a boy between 10 and 17 years old in good health and CMV-seronegative. The sample comprised PBMCs. This chain's CDR3 is CASSLLSLSGYEAFF. The CDR3 DNA is TGTGCCAGCAGTTTATTATCATTATCGGGTTACGAAGCTTTCTTT.